Below, one TCR beta chain is given with its context. The specificity of this receptor is unknown. No quality values exist for individual bases; no much larger clone is one base distant. Collaborating institutions collected whole blood in K2EDTA tubes following their own protocols. Collaborator samples were shipped for TCRbeta analysis as frozen whole blood, isolated PBMCs, or DNA extracted from either sample type. V is shortened by 2 bases, J by 4 bases, and the region joining them spans 11 bases. The germline V gene (reference sequence) supplies CDR1 LNHDA and CDR2 SQIVND. Spanning cysteine to phenylalanine, the CDR3 consists of 14 amino acids. Only the CDR3 DNA stays, 42 bases, in frame from base 1. TCRbeta CDR3 regions were amplified from genomic DNA by means of the immunoSEQ Assay, a bias-controlled multiplex PCR. Under the source paper's analysis protocol: The number of nucleated cells in each sample was estimated by amplification of reference gene primers within the assay. To quantify the absolute abundance of each unique TCRbeta CDR3 rearrangement, sequence reads were collapsed and filtered. Productive Simpson clonality was computed per sample as the square root of Simpson's diversity index over productive rearrangements. TCRdb obtained this table from immuneACCESS and retained in-frame rearrangements with V and J assigned. These tables miss some clones; where compared with another copy, unresolved V genes account for less than half of the shortfall, and the remainder is unexplained. Clone size and the V and J calls come from that table; the DNA yielded D and trimming. This sample gives around 120,000 clones in total; approximately 80% of them show up just once. Clones ranked in the top ten supply under 2.5% of the sample.

This specimen comes from a study of blood T cell repertoires in COVID-19 (TCRdb year 2020). For context, the study as a whole: Samples from collaborators originated in the United States, Italy and Spain and spanned both the acute and convalescent phases of COVID-19. The sample metadata nearly always contained a de-identified subject ID, COVID-19 status, age in years and sex. Where available, HLA class I and class II types were obtained from metadata supplied by the sample provider rather than from assay-based typing. Subjects who had been exposed to COVID-19, were actively infected with it, or had recovered from it provided the deeply sampled blood TCRbeta repertoires that made up the dataset. The prospective study material was composed of cDNA or gDNA derived from T cells, B-cell-depleted T cells, or PBMCs. The samples were drawn from two sources: the first 160 participants of the ongoing ImmuneRACE study, and over 950 subjects contributed by 6 global collaborators. The repertoires were released in a freely available public database intended as a resource for research on the immune response to SARS-CoV-2.

Study-wide conclusions, independent of this receptor: How much clinical and demographic metadata was included differed by source and by participant, and the metadata was provided uncurated.

The TCR originated in a man in his 70s with acute or convalescent COVID-19. The chain is assembled from TRBV19 and TRBJ1-2; the D gene lacks a confident call. The sequenced sample consisted of peripheral blood. At the DNA level, the sequence is TGTGCCAGTAGTATAAACGGGGATATCTATGGCTACACCTTC. This translates into CASSINGDIYGYTF. Reference TRBV19 and TRBJ1-2 proteins supply the regions before and after the CDR3; the full variable domain is: DGGITQSPKYLFRKEGQNVTLSCEQNLNHDAMYWYRQDPGQGLRLIYYSQIVNDFQKGDIAEGYSVSREKKESFPLTVTSAQKNPTAFYLCASSINGDIYGYTFGSGTRLTVV.